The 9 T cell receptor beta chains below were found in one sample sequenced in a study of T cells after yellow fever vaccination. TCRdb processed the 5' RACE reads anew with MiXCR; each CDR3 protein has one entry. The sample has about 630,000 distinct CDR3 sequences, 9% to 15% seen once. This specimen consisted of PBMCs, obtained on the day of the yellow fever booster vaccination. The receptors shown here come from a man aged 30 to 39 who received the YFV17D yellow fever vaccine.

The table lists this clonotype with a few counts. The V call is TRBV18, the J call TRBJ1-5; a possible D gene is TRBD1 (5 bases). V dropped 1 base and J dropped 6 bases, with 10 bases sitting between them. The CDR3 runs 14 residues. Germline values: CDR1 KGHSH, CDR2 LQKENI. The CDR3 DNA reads TGTGCCAGCTCACCACTCAAGGGGAGTCAGCCCCAGCATTTT. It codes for CASSPLKGSQPQHF.

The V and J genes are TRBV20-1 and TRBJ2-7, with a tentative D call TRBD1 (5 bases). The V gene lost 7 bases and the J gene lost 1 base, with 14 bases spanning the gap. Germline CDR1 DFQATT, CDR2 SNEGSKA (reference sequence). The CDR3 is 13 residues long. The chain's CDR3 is CSVGQGQSYEQYF. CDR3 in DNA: TGCAGTGTCGGGCAGGGCCAGTCCTACGAGCAGTACTTC.

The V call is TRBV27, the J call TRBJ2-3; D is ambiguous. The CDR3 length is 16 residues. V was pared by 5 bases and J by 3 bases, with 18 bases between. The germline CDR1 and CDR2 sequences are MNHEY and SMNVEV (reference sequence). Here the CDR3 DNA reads TGTGCCAGCAGTAGGGCTAGATCTGCCTGGACAGATACGCAGTATTTT. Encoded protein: CASSRARSAWTDTQYF.

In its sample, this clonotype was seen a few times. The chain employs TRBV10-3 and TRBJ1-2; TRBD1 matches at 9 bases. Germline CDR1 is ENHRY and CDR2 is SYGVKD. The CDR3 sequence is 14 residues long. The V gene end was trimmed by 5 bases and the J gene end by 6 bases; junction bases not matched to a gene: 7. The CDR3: CAISRRDRADGYTF. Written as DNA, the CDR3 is TGTGCCATCAGTCGCCGGGACAGGGCGGATGGCTACACCTTC.

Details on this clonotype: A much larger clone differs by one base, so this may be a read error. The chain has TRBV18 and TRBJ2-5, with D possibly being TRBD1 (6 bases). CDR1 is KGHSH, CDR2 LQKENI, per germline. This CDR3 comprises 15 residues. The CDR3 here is CASSPPGAVQETPYF. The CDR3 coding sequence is TGTGCCAGCTCACCACCGGGGGCAGTACAAGAGACCCCGTACTTC. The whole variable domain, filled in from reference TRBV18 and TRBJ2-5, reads NAGVMQNPRHLVRRRGQEARLRCSPMKGHSHVYWYRQLPEEGLKFMVYLQKENIIDESGMPKERFSAEFPKEGPSILRIQQVVRGDSAAYFCASSPPGAVQETPYFGPGTRLLVL.

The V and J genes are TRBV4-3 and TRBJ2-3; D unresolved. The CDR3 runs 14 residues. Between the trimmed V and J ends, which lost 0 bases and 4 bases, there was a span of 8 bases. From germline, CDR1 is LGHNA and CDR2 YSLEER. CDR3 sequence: CASSQDEGADTQYF. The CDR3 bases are TGCGCCAGCAGCCAAGATGAAGGAGCAGATACGCAGTATTTT.

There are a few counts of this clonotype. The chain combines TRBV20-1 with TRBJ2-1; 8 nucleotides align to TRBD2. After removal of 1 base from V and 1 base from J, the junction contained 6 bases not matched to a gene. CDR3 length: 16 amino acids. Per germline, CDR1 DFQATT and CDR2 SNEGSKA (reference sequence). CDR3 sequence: CSARAVSGISYNEQFF. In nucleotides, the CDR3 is TGCAGTGCTAGAGCCGTTAGCGGGATTTCCTACAATGAGCAGTTCTTC.

CDR3 nucleotides: TGCGCCAGCAGCTCCCAGCCGCCGGGTGAGCAGTTCTTC. Amino acids: CASSSQPPGEQFF. The chain joins TRBV5-1 to TRBJ2-1; no clear D. The CDR3 totals 13 residues. V lost 3 bases to trimming and J lost 9 bases, with 13 bases between them. The germline CDR1 and CDR2 sequences are SGHRS and YFSETQ.

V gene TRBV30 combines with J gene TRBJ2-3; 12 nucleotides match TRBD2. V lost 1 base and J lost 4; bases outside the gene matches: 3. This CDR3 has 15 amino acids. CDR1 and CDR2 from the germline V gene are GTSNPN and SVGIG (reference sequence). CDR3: CAWSGLAGAPDTQYF. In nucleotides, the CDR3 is TGTGCCTGGAGTGGACTAGCGGGAGCCCCAGATACGCAGTATTTT.